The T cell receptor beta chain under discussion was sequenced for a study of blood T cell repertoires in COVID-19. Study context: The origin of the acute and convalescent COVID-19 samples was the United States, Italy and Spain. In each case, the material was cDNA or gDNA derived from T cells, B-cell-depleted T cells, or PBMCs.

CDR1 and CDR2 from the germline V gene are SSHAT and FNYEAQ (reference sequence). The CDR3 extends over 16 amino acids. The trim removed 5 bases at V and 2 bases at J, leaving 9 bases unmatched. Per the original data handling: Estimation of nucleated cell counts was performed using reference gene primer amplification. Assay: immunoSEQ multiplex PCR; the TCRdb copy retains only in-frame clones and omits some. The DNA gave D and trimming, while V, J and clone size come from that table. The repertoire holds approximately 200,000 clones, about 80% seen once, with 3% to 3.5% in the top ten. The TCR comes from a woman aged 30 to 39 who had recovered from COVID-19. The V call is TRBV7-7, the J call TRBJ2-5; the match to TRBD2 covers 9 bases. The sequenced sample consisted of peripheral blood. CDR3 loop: CASSAGGAGGQETQYF. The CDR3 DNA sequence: TGTGCCAGCAGCGCCGGGGGAGCGGGAGGACAAGAGACCCAGTACTTC.